This T cell receptor beta chain appears in the sequencing data of a study of shared clonotypes between healthy human individuals. Unmatched junction bases numbered 5, after V lost 3 bases and J lost 9 bases. CDR1 and CDR2 (germline): SEHNR, FQNEAQ (reference sequence). The CDR3 consists of 15 residues. Sequencing was performed with immunoSEQ multiplex PCR; in TCRdb, only in-frame clones are kept and a portion is missing. The sample shows 950,000 to 1,100,000 clones, about 70% of them seen only once. This chain connects TRBV7-9 to TRBJ2-1, with 13 bases aligning to TRBD2. Sequencing was performed on memory CD4+ T cells sorted from blood. The subset denotes: CD45RA-negative fraction. This TCR came from a man between 18 and 29 years old in good health. CDR3 DNA: TGTGCCAGCAGCTTGACTAGCGGGGGGTCGGGTGAGCAGTTCTTC. It specifies CASSLTSGGSGEQFF. Based on the CDR3 plus reference TRBV7-9 and TRBJ2-1, the full variable domain is DTGVSQNPRHKITKRGQNVTFRCDPISEHNRLYWYRQTLGQGPEFLTYFQNEAQLEKSRLLSDRFSAERPKGSFSTLEIQRTEQGDSAMYLCASSLTSGGSGEQFFGPGTRLTVL.